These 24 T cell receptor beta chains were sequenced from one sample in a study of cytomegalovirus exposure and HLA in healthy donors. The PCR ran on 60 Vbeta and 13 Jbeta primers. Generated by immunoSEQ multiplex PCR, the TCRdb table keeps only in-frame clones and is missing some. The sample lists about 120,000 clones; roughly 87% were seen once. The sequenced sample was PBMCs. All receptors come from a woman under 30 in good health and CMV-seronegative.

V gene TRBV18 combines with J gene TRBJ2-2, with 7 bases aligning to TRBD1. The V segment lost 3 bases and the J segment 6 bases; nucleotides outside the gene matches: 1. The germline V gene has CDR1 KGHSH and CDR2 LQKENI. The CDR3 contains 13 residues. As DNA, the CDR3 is TGTGCCAGCTCACCGGGACAGTCCGGGGAGCTGTTTTTT. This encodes CASSPGQSGELFF.

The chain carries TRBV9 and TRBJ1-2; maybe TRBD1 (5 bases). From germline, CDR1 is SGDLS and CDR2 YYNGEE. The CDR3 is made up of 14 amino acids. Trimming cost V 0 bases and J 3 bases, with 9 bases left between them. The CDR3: CASSVGGGDYGYTF. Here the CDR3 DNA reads TGTGCCAGCAGCGTAGGGGGAGGGGACTATGGCTACACCTTC.

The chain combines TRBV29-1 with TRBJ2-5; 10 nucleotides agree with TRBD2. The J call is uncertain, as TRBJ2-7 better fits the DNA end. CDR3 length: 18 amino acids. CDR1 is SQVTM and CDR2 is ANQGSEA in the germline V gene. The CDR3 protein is CSVDRKREGQGRNYEQYF. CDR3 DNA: TGCAGCGTTGATAGGAAGCGGGAGGGCCAAGGGAGGAACTACGAGCAGTACTTC.

CDR3 coding DNA: TGTGCCAGCAGTCTCGGGACAGGGGGCGGGGAGCTGTTTTTT. Its protein is CASSLGTGGGELFF. V and J are TRBV28 and TRBJ2-2, with 11 bases identical to TRBD1. Germline trimming cut 5 bases from V and 7 bases from J; bases unmatched to any gene: 3. Germline V gene lookup returns CDR1 MDHEN and CDR2 SYDVKM. The CDR3 has 14 residues.

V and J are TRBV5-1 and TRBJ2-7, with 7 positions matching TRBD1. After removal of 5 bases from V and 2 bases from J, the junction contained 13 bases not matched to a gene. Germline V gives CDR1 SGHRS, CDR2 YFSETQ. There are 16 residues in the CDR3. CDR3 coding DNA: TGCGCCAGCAGAGAGACAGGGAACCCTATGCCCTACGAGCAGTACTTC. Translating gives CASRETGNPMPYEQYF.

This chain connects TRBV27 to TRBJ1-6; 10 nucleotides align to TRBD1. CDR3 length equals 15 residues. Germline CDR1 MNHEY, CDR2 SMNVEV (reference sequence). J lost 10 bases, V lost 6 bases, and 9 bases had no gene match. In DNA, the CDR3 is TGTGCCAGCAGCCCCAGGACAGGGGGGGGCTCACCCCTCCACTTT. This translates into CASSPRTGGGSPLHF.

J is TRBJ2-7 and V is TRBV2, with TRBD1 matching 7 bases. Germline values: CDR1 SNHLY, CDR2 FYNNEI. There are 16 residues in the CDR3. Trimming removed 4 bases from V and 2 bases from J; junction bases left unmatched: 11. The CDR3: CASSASTGSRTYEQYF. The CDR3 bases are TGTGCCAGCAGTGCGTCGACAGGGTCGAGAACCTACGAGCAGTACTTC.

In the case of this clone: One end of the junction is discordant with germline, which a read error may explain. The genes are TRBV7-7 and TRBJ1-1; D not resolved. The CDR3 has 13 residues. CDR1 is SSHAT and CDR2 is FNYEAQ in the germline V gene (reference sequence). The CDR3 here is CASSQYNGEGAFF. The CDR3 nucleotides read TGTGCTAGCAGCCAATACAACGGAGAGGGAGCTTTCTTT.

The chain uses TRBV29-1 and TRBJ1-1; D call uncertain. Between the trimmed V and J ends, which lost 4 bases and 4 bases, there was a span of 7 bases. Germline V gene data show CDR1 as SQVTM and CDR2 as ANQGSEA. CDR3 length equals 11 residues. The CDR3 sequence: CSVVRGTEAFF. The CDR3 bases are TGCAGCGTTGTCCGGGGCACTGAAGCTTTCTTT.

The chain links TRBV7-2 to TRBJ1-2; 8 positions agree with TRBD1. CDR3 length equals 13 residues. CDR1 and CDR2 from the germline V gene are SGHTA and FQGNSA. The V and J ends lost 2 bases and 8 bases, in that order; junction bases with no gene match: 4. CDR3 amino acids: CASSLMRTGGYTF. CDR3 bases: TGTGCCAGCAGCTTAATGAGGACAGGGGGCTACACCTTC.

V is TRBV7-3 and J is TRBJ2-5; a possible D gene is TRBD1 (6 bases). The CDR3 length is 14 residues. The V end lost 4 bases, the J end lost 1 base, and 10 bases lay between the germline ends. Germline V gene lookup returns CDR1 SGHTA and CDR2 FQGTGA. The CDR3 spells CASSYLGGQETQYF. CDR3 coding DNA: TGTGCCAGCAGCTACTTAGGGGGCCAAGAGACCCAGTACTTC.

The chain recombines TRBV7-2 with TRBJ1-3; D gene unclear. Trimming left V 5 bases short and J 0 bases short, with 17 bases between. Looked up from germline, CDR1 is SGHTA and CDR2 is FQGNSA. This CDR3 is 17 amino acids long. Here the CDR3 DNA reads TGTGCCAGCAGCCCCACCTCGGACGGGGACTCTGGAAACACCATATATTTT. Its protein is CASSPTSDGDSGNTIYF.

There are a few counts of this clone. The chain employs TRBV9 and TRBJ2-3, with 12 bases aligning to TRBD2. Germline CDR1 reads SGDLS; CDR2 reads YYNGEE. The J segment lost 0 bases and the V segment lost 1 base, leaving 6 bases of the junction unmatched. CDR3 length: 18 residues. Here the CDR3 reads CASSVSGLAGTSTDTQYF. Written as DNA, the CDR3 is TGTGCCAGCAGCGTAAGTGGACTAGCGGGGACTAGCACAGATACGCAGTATTTT.

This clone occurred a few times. CDR3 in DNA: TGTGCCACCAGCAGAGACAGAGCGGGGGGCAATCAGCCCCAGCATTTT. It is translated as CATSRDRAGGNQPQHF. The V and J genes are TRBV15 and TRBJ1-5, with TRBD1 as a possible D gene (5 bases). CDR1 LNHNV and CDR2 YYDKDF come from the germline V gene (reference sequence). Trimming removed 0 bases from V and 2 bases from J, with 11 bases in between. CDR3 length: 16 amino acids. Full variable domain (missing parts from reference TRBV15 and TRBJ1-5): DAMVIQNPRYQVTQFGKPVTLSCSQTLNHNVMYWYQQKSSQAPKLLFHYYDKDFNNEADTPDNFQSRRPNTSFCFLDIRSPGLGDTAMYLCATSRDRAGGNQPQHFGDGTRLSIL.

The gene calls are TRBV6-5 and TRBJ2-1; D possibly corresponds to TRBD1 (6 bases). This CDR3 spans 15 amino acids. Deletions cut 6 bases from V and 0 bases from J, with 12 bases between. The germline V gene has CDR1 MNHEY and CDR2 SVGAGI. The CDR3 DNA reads TGTGCCAGCAGACAGGGACCCTACTCCTACAATGAGCAGTTCTTC. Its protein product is CASRQGPYSYNEQFF.

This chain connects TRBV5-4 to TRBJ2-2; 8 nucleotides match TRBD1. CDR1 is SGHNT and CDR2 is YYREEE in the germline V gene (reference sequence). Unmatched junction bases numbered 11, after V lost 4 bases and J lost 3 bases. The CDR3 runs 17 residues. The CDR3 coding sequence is TGTGCCAGCAGCCCGAAAATTATACAGGGGGACACCGGGGAGCTGTTTTTT. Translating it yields CASSPKIIQGDTGELFF.

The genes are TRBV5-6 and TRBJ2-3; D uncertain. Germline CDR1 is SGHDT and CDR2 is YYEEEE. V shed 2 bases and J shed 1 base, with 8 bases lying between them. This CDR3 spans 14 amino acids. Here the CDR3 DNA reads TGTGCCAGCAGCTTAACCCCAGGCACAGATACGCAGTATTTT. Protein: CASSLTPGTDTQYF. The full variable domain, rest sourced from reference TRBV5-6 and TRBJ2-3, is DAGVTQSPTHLIKTRGQQVTLRCSPKSGHDTVSWYQQALGQGPQFIFQYYEEEERQRGNFPDRFSGHQFPNYSSELNVNALLLGDSALYLCASSLTPGTDTQYFGPGTRLTVL.

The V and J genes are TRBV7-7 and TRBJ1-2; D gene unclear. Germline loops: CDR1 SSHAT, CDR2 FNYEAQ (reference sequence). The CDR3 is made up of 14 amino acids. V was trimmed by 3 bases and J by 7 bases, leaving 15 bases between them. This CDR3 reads CASSFAGFDGGYTF. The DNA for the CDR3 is TGTGCCAGCAGCTTTGCAGGTTTTGACGGTGGCTACACCTTC.

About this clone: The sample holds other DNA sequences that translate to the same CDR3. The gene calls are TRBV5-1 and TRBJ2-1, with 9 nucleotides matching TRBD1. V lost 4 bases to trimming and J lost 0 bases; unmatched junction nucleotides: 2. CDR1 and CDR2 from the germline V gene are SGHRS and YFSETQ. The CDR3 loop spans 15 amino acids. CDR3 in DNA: TGCGCCAGCAGCCCGGGACAGGGCTCCTACAATGAGCAGTTCTTC. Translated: CASSPGQGSYNEQFF.

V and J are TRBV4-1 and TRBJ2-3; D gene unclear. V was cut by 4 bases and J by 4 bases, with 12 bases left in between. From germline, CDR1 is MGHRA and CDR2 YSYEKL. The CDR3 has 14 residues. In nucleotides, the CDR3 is TGCGCCAGCAGCCGTGCCCGTGGCCCAGATACGCAGTATTTT. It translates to CASSRARGPDTQYF.

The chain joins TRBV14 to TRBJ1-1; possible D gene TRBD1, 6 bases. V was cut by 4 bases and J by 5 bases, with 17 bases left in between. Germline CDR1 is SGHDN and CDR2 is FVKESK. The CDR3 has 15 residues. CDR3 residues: CASSLLKARGTEAFF. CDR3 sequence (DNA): TGTGCCAGCAGCCTCCTAAAGGCCAGGGGAACTGAAGCTTTCTTT.

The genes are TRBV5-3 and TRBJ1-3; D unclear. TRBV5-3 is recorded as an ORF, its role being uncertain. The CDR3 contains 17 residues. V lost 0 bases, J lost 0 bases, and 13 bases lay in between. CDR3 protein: CARSLEGGEDSGNTIYF. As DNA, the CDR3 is TGTGCCAGAAGCTTGGAGGGAGGAGAGGACTCTGGAAACACCATATATTTT.

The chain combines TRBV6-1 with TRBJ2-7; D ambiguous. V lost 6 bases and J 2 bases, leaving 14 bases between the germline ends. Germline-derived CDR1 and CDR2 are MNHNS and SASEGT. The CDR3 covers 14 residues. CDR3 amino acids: CASSPIAVPYEQYF. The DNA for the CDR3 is TGTGCCAGCAGCCCCATCGCGGTTCCCTACGAGCAGTACTTC.

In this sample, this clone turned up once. The CDR3 region has the DNA TGTGCCAGCAGCCCTGGACTACTACATAGGGATACGCAGTATTTT. This encodes CASSPGLLHRDTQYF. This chain joins TRBV11-2 and TRBJ2-3; a weak D match, TRBD2 (6 bases). Trimming shortened V by 5 bases and J by 6 bases, and 18 bases separated the two germline ends. The germline V gene has CDR1 SGHAT and CDR2 FQNNGV. The CDR3 totals 15 residues.